This TCR beta chain was captured by sequencing in a study of cytomegalovirus exposure and HLA in healthy donors. Study-level results: Accurate predictions that matched the HLA-A and HLA-B alleles of most subjects were reportedly made from TCR beta sequences. Most likely, a cluster of highly shared sequence variants arose as a sequencing artifact.

It was with 60 Vbeta and 13 Jbeta primers that the PCR ran. The data were produced by immunoSEQ multiplex PCR, yet TCRdb's version contains in-frame clones alone and is incomplete. The repertoire holds tens of thousands of clones, with roughly 75% as singletons. This clone occurred a few times. What it recognizes is unknown. The source is a man aged 25 to 45 in good health and CMV-seropositive. The sample consisted of PBMCs.

The CDR3 nucleotides are TGTGCCTGGAGCGCACACCCTCCGGGGGACTATGGCTACACCTTC. This encodes CAWSAHPPGDYGYTF. J is TRBJ1-2 and V is TRBV30; D might be TRBD1 (5 bases). This CDR3 has 15 residues. The germline gives CDR1 GTSNPN, CDR2 SVGIG (reference sequence). The V end lost 3 bases, the J end lost 3 bases, and 17 bases lay between the germline ends.